A selection of T cell receptor beta chains follows, all from one sample in a study of PD-L1 blockade in urothelial cancer. Measured with immunoSEQ multiplex PCR; TCRdb has only the in-frame clones, and not every one. Seen here are roughly 45,000 clones, roughly 78% observed once, and the top ten hold roughly 13%. The input for sequencing was PBMCs, taken around atezolizumab (anti-PD-L1) treatment. These receptors were taken from a man aged 55-75 years with urothelial cancer. Both conserved end residues are part of each CDR3. The D gene is left open where the match is weak. The size entry is marked missing in some rows and otherwise reads once, few, many or a size class.

d_gene | j_gene | abundance | v_gene | CDR3aa | CDR3nt
TRBD1 | TRBJ2-7 | few | TRBV6-1 | CASSESVTGKSEQYF | TGTGCCAGCAGTGAATCTGTGACAGGGAAATCCGAGCAGTACTTC
TRBD1 | TRBJ1-6 | - | TRBV27 | CASSWNRGLPLHF | TGTGCCAGCAGTTGGAACAGGGGTCTTCCCCTCCACTTT
TRBD2 | TRBJ2-3 | - | TRBV19 | CASSIDAAGYEDTQYF | TGTGCCAGTAGTATAGATGCAGCGGGGTATGAAGATACGCAGTATTTT
- | TRBJ1-3 | - | TRBV7-8 | CASSLAGSSGNTIYF | TGTGCCAGCAGCTTAGCGGGGAGCTCTGGAAACACCATATATTTT
TRBD1 | TRBJ1-5 | - | TRBV2 | CASRKGQTSNQPQHF | TGTGCCAGCAGGAAGGGACAGACGAGCAATCAGCCCCAGCATTTT
- | TRBJ1-2 | - | TRBV5-1 | CASSLRPGSNGYTF | TGCGCCAGCAGCTTGCGGCCGGGGTCTAATGGCTACACCTTC
TRBD2 | TRBJ2-5 | once | TRBV2 | CASSQLAGTETQYF | TGTGCCAGCAGTCAACTAGCGGGAACGGAGACCCAGTACTTC
- | TRBJ2-1 | once | TRBV7-8 | CASSLEGTSIGNEQFF | TGTGCCAGCAGCTTAGAGGGGACTTCGATCGGCAATGAGCAGTTCTTC
TRBD2 | TRBJ2-3 | once | TRBV4-2 | CASSQSRGGFDTQYF | TGTGCCAGCAGCCAGAGTCGGGGGGGCTTTGATACGCAGTATTTT
TRBD2 | TRBJ2-3 | - | TRBV6-1 | CASSELTSGSTSTDTQYF | TGTGCCAGCAGTGAATTGACTAGCGGGAGTACTAGCACAGATACGCAGTATTTT
- | TRBJ2-2 | - | TRBV5-1 | CASSLAGATGELFF | TGCGCCAGCAGCTTGGCAGGGGCCACCGGGGAGCTGTTTTTT
- | TRBJ2-7 | - | TRBV27 | CASSLLRGGRSRYEQYF | TGTGCCAGCAGTTTATTGAGGGGGGGGAGATCGAGGTACGAGCAGTACTTC
TRBD2 | TRBJ2-1 | - | TRBV29-1 | CSARAGTSVNNEQFF | TGCAGCGCGCGTGCCGGGACTAGCGTGAACAATGAGCAGTTCTTC
- | TRBJ1-4 | - | TRBV30 | CAWSGGGLRFNEKLFF | TGTGCCTGGAGTGGGGGGGGGCTCAGGTTTAATGAAAAACTGTTTTTT
TRBD1 | TRBJ1-5 | - | TRBV6-1 | CASSVGQGGLPQHF | TGTGCCAGCTCGGTGGGACAGGGAGGGCTGCCCCAGCATTTT
- | TRBJ2-7 | - | TRBV4-1 | CASSQDAAYEQYF | TGCGCCAGCAGCCAAGACGCGGCCTACGAGCAGTACTTC
- | TRBJ1-3 | - | TRBV7-2 | CASSLSPTVGNTIYF | TGTGCCAGCAGCTTAAGCCCGACAGTCGGAAACACCATATATTTT
- | TRBJ2-1 | - | TRBV2 | CASSYLSYKSGEQFF | TGTGCCAGCAGCTACCTGTCCTACAAGAGCGGTGAGCAGTTCTTC
TRBD1 | TRBJ2-2 | few | TRBV7-9 | CASRSRTGGDTGELFF | TGTGCCAGCCGATCCAGGACAGGGGGCGACACCGGGGAGCTGTTTTTT
- | TRBJ1-2 | - | TRBV5-1 | CATRTDLNYGYTF | TGCGCCACCAGGACAGACCTTAACTATGGCTACACCTTC
- | TRBJ2-2 | - | TRBV7-9 | CASSLGGYTGELFF | TGTGCCAGCAGCTTAGGAGGGTACACCGGGGAGCTGTTTTTT
- | TRBJ1-4 | - | TRBV2 | CASSDRPGGVREKLFF | TGTGCCAGCAGTGACCGGCCCGGCGGGGTTCGAGAAAAACTGTTTTTT
TRBD1 | TRBJ1-5 | - | TRBV6-4 | CASSETGGNQPQHF | TGTGCCAGCAGTGAAACAGGGGGAAATCAGCCCCAGCATTTT
TRBD1 | TRBJ2-5 | - | TRBV6-1 | CASSPGQGTETQYF | TGTGCCAGTTCGCCGGGACAGGGCACAGAGACCCAGTACTTC
TRBD2 | TRBJ2-7 | - | TRBV5-4 | CASSPGLAGVGYEQYF | TGTGCCAGCAGCCCAGGACTAGCGGGAGTGGGGTACGAGCAGTACTTC